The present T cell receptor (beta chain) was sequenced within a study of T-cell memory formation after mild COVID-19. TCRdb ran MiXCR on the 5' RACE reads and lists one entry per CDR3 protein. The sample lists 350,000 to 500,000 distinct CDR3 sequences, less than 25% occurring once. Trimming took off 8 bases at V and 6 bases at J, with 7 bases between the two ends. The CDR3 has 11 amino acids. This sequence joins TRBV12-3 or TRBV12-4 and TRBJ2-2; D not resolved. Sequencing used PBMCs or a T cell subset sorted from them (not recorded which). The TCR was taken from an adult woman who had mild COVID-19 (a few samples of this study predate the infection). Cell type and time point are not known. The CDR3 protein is CASGLSGELFF. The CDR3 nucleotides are TGTGCCAGCGGCTTGTCCGGGGAGCTGTTTTTT.